Each of the 31 T cell receptor beta chains below was sequenced from the same sample in a study of regulatory T cells in long-lasting Graves disease. Noted time point: newly diagnosed GD, antithyroid drugs for less than 3 months. PBMC-extracted RNA yielded the TCR library. The authors built TCR beta libraries using iRepertoire HTBI primers and Arm-PCR of CDR3 regions. TCRdb itself ran the multiplex PCR reads through MiXCR, one entry per CDR3 protein. This sample carries more than 450,000 distinct CDR3 sequences, around 12% of them seen once, and the ten largest clones take more than 8%. Another study also made use of these data, one on T cells in Graves' hyperthyroidism and ophthalmopathy.

The source was peripheral blood mononuclear cells (PBMCs), collected at new diagnosis, from a patient treated with antithyroid drugs. Source of these receptors: a woman aged 25 to 39 with Graves disease.

This clonotype was observed many times. The chain couples TRBV7-8 to TRBJ2-5; D is undetermined. The CDR3 runs 14 residues. Trimming pared 5 bases from V and 0 bases from J, leaving 10 bases between. The germline V gene encodes CDR1 SGHVS and CDR2 FQNEAQ. In DNA, the CDR3 is TGTGCCAGCAGCAAAGCGACACACCAAGAGACCCAGTACTTC. It is translated as CASSKATHQETQYF.

To note about this clonotype: A read error may account for a junction end that differs from germline. The genes are TRBV2 and TRBJ2-5; no reliable D call. Germline CDR1 reads SNHLY; CDR2 reads FYNNEI. This CDR3 has 15 amino acids. The CDR3 reads CASSSFGRCQETQYF. CDR3 coding DNA: TGTGCCAGCAGCTCTTTCGGTCGGTGCCAAGAGACTCAGTACTTC.

Many counts were recorded for this clonotype. The chain recombines TRBV19 with TRBJ2-1; 8 nucleotides align to TRBD2. The V gene's germline CDR1 is LNHDA and CDR2 SQIVND (reference sequence). The CDR3 is 15 amino acids. V was clipped by 1 base and J by 4 bases; unmatched bases: 3. CDR3 nucleotides: TGTGCCAGTAGTATAGTGGGACTAGGGTACAATGAGCAGTTCTTC. Amino acids: CASSIVGLGYNEQFF.

The V gene is TRBV11-2, the J gene TRBJ2-3, with D perhaps given as TRBD1 or TRBD2 (6 bases each). V was clipped by 8 bases and J by 2 bases, with 14 bases between them. The germline CDR1 and CDR2 sequences are SGHAT and FQNNGV. The CDR3 runs to 14 residues. The CDR3 nucleotides are TGTGCCAGCTCACCGAGGGGGGTCACAGATACGCAGTATTTT. It specifies CASSPRGVTDTQYF.

This clonotype was found a few times. The chain combines TRBV5-1 with TRBJ1-1; the D gene is possibly TRBD1 (5 bases). The CDR3 covers 15 residues. V lost 4 bases and J lost 0, with 13 bases in between. Germline assignment: CDR1 SGHRS and CDR2 YFSETQ. CDR3: CASSPGAPLNTEAFF. The CDR3 region has the DNA TGCGCCAGCAGCCCCGGGGCCCCCTTGAACACTGAAGCTTTCTTT.

This clonotype turned up a few times. This chain uses TRBV29-1 with TRBJ2-3; D is ambiguous. Per germline, CDR1 SQVTM and CDR2 ANQGSEA. The CDR3 consists of 13 residues. The V end was cut by 4 bases, the J end by 4 bases, with 12 bases between. This chain's CDR3 is CSVAGVRPDTQYF. The CDR3 DNA sequence: TGCAGCGTTGCCGGCGTCCGCCCAGATACGCAGTATTTT.

CDR3 protein: CASSWNLGGGSYGYTF. The DNA of the CDR3 is TGTGCCAGCAGCTGGAACTTAGGGGGAGGGAGTTATGGCTACACCTTC. This sequence joins TRBV5-4 and TRBJ1-2, with D possibly matching TRBD1 (6 bases). The V end lost 3 bases, the J end lost 5 bases, and 20 bases lay between the germline ends. This CDR3 is built from 16 residues. Germline loops: CDR1 SGHNT, CDR2 YYREEE (reference sequence).

The chain couples TRBV4-1 to TRBJ2-7; maybe TRBD1 (6 bases). Germline V lookup: CDR1 MGHRA, CDR2 YSYEKL. Trimming pared 0 bases from V and 3 bases from J, leaving 15 bases between. The CDR3 is 16 amino acids. The CDR3: CASSQDRAGEGYEQYF. The DNA of the CDR3 is TGCGCCAGCAGCCAAGATCGGGCAGGGGAAGGCTACGAGCAGTACTTC.

This clonotype was recorded at least ten times. The chain employs TRBV6-2 or TRBV6-3 and TRBJ1-1; D might be TRBD1 (6 bases). The germline CDR1 and CDR2 sequences are MNHEY and SVGEGT. The CDR3 covers 16 residues. The germline V and J ends were trimmed by 0 bases and 1 base, with 12 bases remaining between them. The CDR3 protein is CASSYSRGRGNTEAFF. The CDR3 DNA reads TGTGCCAGCAGTTACTCCCGGGGGCGGGGGAACACTGAAGCTTTCTTT.

This clonotype was recorded a few times. The chain recombines TRBV5-6 with TRBJ2-1; D remains ambiguous. Trimming cost V 0 bases and J 11 bases, with 18 bases left between them. The CDR3 loop spans 15 amino acids. Germline CDR1 and CDR2: SGHDT and YYEEEE. This chain's CDR3 is CASSLAGTSGPKQFF. As DNA, the CDR3 is TGTGCCAGCAGCTTGGCGGGCACTTCAGGTCCGAAGCAGTTCTTC.

This clonotype was recorded at least ten times. This chain links TRBV7-9 with TRBJ1-5; D possibly corresponds to TRBD1 (5 bases). The length of the CDR3 is 13 residues. Trimming took 1 base from V and 7 from J, leaving 8 bases between them. Germline assignment: CDR1 SEHNR and CDR2 FQNEAQ (reference sequence). The CDR3, as DNA: TGTGCCAGCAGCTTAGAAGGGGACCAGCCCCAGCATTTT. Its protein product is CASSLEGDQPQHF.

The table lists this clonotype with many counts. The chain links TRBV19 to TRBJ2-7; 12 positions match TRBD2. The V and J ends lost 5 bases and 2 bases, in that order; junction bases with no gene match: 4. The germline gives CDR1 LNHDA, CDR2 SQIVND (reference sequence). This CDR3 region has 15 residues. CDR3 loop: CASSSLAGGTYEQYF. CDR3 bases: TGTGCCAGTAGTTCACTAGCGGGAGGCACCTACGAGCAGTACTTC. Full variable domain (missing parts from reference TRBV19 and TRBJ2-7): DGGITQSPKYLFRKEGQNVTLSCEQNLNHDAMYWYRQDPGQGLRLIYYSQIVNDFQKGDIAEGYSVSREKKESFPLTVTSAQKNPTAFYLCASSSLAGGTYEQYFGPGTRLTVT.

CDR3 bases: TGTGCCAGCAGTTACAGGTTAACCGGGGAGCTGTTTTTT. Translation: CASSYRLTGELFF. The gene calls are TRBV6-2 or TRBV6-3 and TRBJ2-2; no firm D call. V was clipped by 2 bases and J by 5 bases, with 6 bases between them. CDR3 length: 13 amino acids. CDR1 and CDR2 (germline): MNHEY, SVGEGT.

This clonotype was seen repeatedly, ten times or more. This sequence joins TRBV7-2 and TRBJ2-1, with TRBD2 matching 7 bases. The V gene's germline CDR1 is SGHTA and CDR2 FQGNSA. CDR3 length equals 18 residues. J lost 12 bases, V lost 5 bases, and 25 bases had no gene match. CDR3 bases: TGTGCCAGCAGCCGAAGGGTGGGAGGGTCCGTGGGTCCGTCTGGGCAGTTCTTC. Its protein product is CASSRRVGGSVGPSGQFF.

This clonotype was counted a few times. The chain links TRBV7-9 to TRBJ1-5; 8 nucleotides align to TRBD1. In germline, CDR1 is SEHNR, CDR2 FQNEAQ (reference sequence). The CDR3 spans 14 residues. Trimming removed 5 bases from V and 7 bases from J; junction bases left unmatched: 7. The CDR3 DNA sequence: TGTGCCAGCAGCCAGGGGGCGGGGTCGCAGCCCCAGCATTTT. This codes for CASSQGAGSQPQHF.

In this sample, this clonotype turned up many times. The rearrangement links TRBV12-3 or TRBV12-4 to TRBJ2-1, with 10 nucleotides matching TRBD2. This CDR3 has 18 residues. V dropped 7 bases and J dropped 8; count of bases not matched to a gene: 20. The CDR3 DNA reads as TGTGCCAGCACCAGGCGAGCGGGAGGGCCCCGGGTCGGGGATGAGCAGTTCTTC. Translating gives CASTRRAGGPRVGDEQFF.

This clonotype has a count of ten or more. An end of the junction does not agree with germline; a read error may underlie this. The genes are TRBV10-2 and TRBJ2-7; 11 positions match TRBD2. The CDR3 is made up of 16 amino acids. Germline lookup yields CDR1 WSHSY and CDR2 SAAADI. CDR3 amino acids: CASSGTSGSRTYEQYF. The CDR3 coding sequence is TGTGCCAGCAGTGGAACTAGCGGGAGTAGGACCTACGAGCAGTACTTC.

CDR3 sequence reads: CASSLLVGNEQFF. The CDR3 bases are TGTGCCAGCAGCCTTTTGGTGGGCAATGAGCAGTTCTTC. The J gene is TRBJ2-1, the V gene TRBV7-9; D remains unclear. The germline V gene encodes CDR1 SEHNR and CDR2 FQNEAQ (reference sequence). Trimming pared 5 bases from V and 6 bases from J, leaving 11 bases between. The CDR3 runs to 13 residues.

The CDR3 coding sequence is TGTGCCAGTAACCCCGGGGGTCCCTACAATGAGCAGTTCTTC. Encoded protein: CASNPGGPYNEQFF. The J gene is TRBJ2-1, the V gene TRBV19; perhaps TRBD2 as D (6 bases). Trimming took off 7 bases at V and 2 bases at J, with 12 bases between the two ends. Germline CDR1 and CDR2: LNHDA and SQIVND (reference sequence). The CDR3 runs 14 residues.

This clonotype has at least ten counts. The rearrangement joins TRBV27 to TRBJ2-7; 11 nucleotides line up with TRBD2. V shed 7 bases, J shed 2 bases, and the junction held 4 bases outside the gene matches. Germline V gives CDR1 MNHEY, CDR2 SMNVEV (reference sequence). This CDR3 is built from 14 residues. The CDR3 loop reads CASTRLAGPYEQYF. The CDR3 bases are TGTGCCAGCACCAGACTAGCGGGACCCTACGAGCAGTACTTC.

This clonotype showed up many times. The chain uses TRBV3-1 and TRBJ1-1; 8 bases match TRBD1. J was trimmed by 6 bases and V by 5 bases; bases with no gene match: 11. Per the germline V gene, CDR1 is LGHDT and CDR2 is YNNKEL (reference sequence). CDR3 length equals 15 residues. The CDR3 coding sequence is TGTGCCAGCAGCACCTGGGGTCAGGGGGCGTCTGAAGCTTTCTTT. Translation gives CASSTWGQGASEAFF.

This clonotype was seen at least ten times. V gene TRBV12-3 or TRBV12-4 combines with J gene TRBJ2-7, with D hard to call. The CDR3 is 16 residues long. Trimming shortened V by 6 bases and J by 0 bases, and 18 bases separated the two germline ends. This CDR3 reads CASSQRYLGSSYEQYF. In DNA form, the CDR3 reads TGTGCCAGCAGCCAGAGGTATCTGGGAAGCTCCTACGAGCAGTACTTC.

The V gene is TRBV9, the J gene TRBJ2-1; TRBD2 matches at 10 bases. Trimming cost V 0 bases and J 6 bases; bases outside gene matches: 15. Germline CDR1 and CDR2: SGDLS and YYNGEE. CDR3 size: 19 residues. This CDR3 reads CASSVGDSGRSFRLNEQFF. The CDR3 bases are TGTGCCAGCAGCGTAGGGGATAGCGGGAGGTCCTTCCGTCTCAATGAGCAGTTCTTC.

This clonotype has ten or more counts. This chain joins TRBV3-1 and TRBJ2-7, with 9 bases that match TRBD1. Germline CDR1 LGHDT, CDR2 YNNKEL (reference sequence). The CDR3 has 13 amino acids. This CDR3 reads CVSARGQGYEQYF. Written as DNA, the CDR3 is TGTGTCTCAGCACGGGGACAGGGCTACGAGCAGTACTTC.

Many counts were recorded for this clonotype. The rearrangement joins TRBV9 to TRBJ2-5; TRBD1 might be the D (6 bases). Germline V gene sequence: CDR1 SGDLS, CDR2 YYNGEE. The CDR3 sequence is 15 residues long. V lost 2 bases and J lost 5, with 16 bases in between. This chain's CDR3 is CASSVKQGVGETQYF. CDR3 DNA: TGTGCCAGCAGCGTCAAACAGGGAGTGGGGGAGACCCAGTACTTC.

This clonotype was recorded at least ten times. One junction end disagrees with the germline gene, perhaps due to a read error. The chain has TRBV28 and TRBJ1-5, with 8 bases fitting TRBD1. The length of the CDR3 is 15 residues. The germline V gene has CDR1 MDHEN and CDR2 SYDVKM. CDR3 amino acids: CALGTGLLSNQPQHF. DNA of the CDR3: TGCGCTTTGGGGACAGGCCTTCTTAGCAATCAGCCCCAGCATTTT.

Many counts were recorded for this clonotype. The chain is built from TRBV27 and TRBJ1-1; maybe TRBD1 (6 bases). Looked up from germline, CDR1 is MNHEY and CDR2 is SMNVEV (reference sequence). V lost 3 bases and J lost 3, with 14 bases in between. The CDR3 sequence is 15 residues long. The CDR3 nucleotides are TGTGCCAGCAGTTTGGGGGACATAGGGGACACTGAAGCTTTCTTT. Translation gives CASSLGDIGDTEAFF.

This clonotype was seen a few times. This chain connects TRBV6-2 or TRBV6-3 to TRBJ1-2, with 7 bases fitting TRBD1. V was clipped by 6 bases and J by 5 bases; unmatched bases: 6. This CDR3 contains 13 residues. Per germline, CDR1 MNHEY and CDR2 SVGEGT. CDR3 DNA: TGTGCCAGCAGACTCGACAGGGCGTATGGCTACACCTTC. Translation gives CASRLDRAYGYTF.

Worth noting for this clonotype: This clone may be a read error of a much larger clone one base away. V is TRBV7-2 and J is TRBJ2-7; maybe TRBD2 (6 bases). Germline V lookup: CDR1 SGHTA, CDR2 FQGNSA. The CDR3 spans 15 residues. The CDR3 nucleotides are TGTGTCAGCAGCTTACCGGGACGGGGAGGCCACGAGCAGTACTTC. Its protein is CVSSLPGRGGHEQYF.

The CDR3 protein is CATSRVTREIHTGELFF. In nucleotides, the CDR3 is TGTGCCACCAGCAGAGTGACAAGGGAGATTCATACCGGGGAGCTGTTTTTT. V usage is TRBV15 and J usage is TRBJ2-2; TRBD2 might be the D (5 bases). V was pared by 1 base and J by 5 bases, with 17 bases between. CDR1 is LNHNV and CDR2 is YYDKDF in the germline V gene (reference sequence). CDR3 length: 17 amino acids. Based on the CDR3 plus reference TRBV15 and TRBJ2-2, the full variable domain is DAMVIQNPRYQVTQFGKPVTLSCSQTLNHNVMYWYQQKSSQAPKLLFHYYDKDFNNEADTPDNFQSRRPNTSFCFLDIRSPGLGDTAMYLCATSRVTREIHTGELFFGEGSRLTVL.

This clonotype was seen many times. The V gene is TRBV11-3, the J gene TRBJ2-3, with 10 bases matching TRBD2. The CDR3 length is 16 residues. Trimming cost V 5 bases and J 1 base; bases outside gene matches: 6. The germline V gene has CDR1 SGHNT and CDR2 YENEEA. CDR3 residues: CASSQLAGFGTDTQYF. Written as DNA, the CDR3 is TGTGCCAGCAGCCAACTAGCGGGATTCGGCACAGATACGCAGTATTTT.